The entry that follows covers one T cell receptor beta chain sequence. This clonotype was detected only a few times. No cognate antigen has been identified for it. Qualities for individual bases were not recorded, and no much larger clone is one base off. These data come from a study of tumor and adjacent non-tumor tissue in lung cancer (dated by TCRdb to between 2018 and 2020). Some background on the complete study: Of the cohort, 12 patients had adenocarcinoma, 2 had squamous cell carcinoma and 1 had small cell lung cancer. For each patient, one tumor sample and one normal lung sample were taken, giving under 35 paired specimens that underwent TCRbeta CDR3 sequencing. The 15 enrolled patients, of whom some ten were men and 5 were women, were aged about 31 to 85 years and were diagnosed with TNM stage I to III disease. The study compared bulk TCRbeta repertoires from lung tumor tissue and matched distant non-tumor lung tissue of over 13 lung cancer patients. Sequencing produced about 130,000,000 productive TCRbeta reads in total, an average of approximately 4.2 million reads per sample.

Library creation used multiplex PCR. The sequencing machine was an Illumina HiSeq 2500. TCRbeta libraries were built by three rounds of nested PCR using primers (Table S4), following protocols modified from ARM-PCR. Before sequencing, PCR products in the 200-500 bp range were cut out of the gel and cleaned up using the QIAquick gel extraction kit. Per the original workflow: Reads were cleaned using Trimmomatic, were merged into complete CDR3 sequences using FLASH, and were assigned to V(D)J germline segments using MiTCR. VDJtools was used to compute clonal diversity as the inverse Simpson's index. A read counted as productive if the sequence was in-frame and lacked a premature stop codon. TCRdb reworked the public reads: Q25 trimming with fastp, MiXCR clone assembly, productive beta chains retained. When rows share a CDR3 protein, they turn into one entry using the most common DNA and genes. Here the V and J calls rest on TCRdb's processing, not on the authors' analysis. For this sample the table gives around 82,000 distinct CDR3 sequences, of which more than 80% were detected only once. The ten biggest clones cover about 51% of the sample.

RNA was extracted from bulk unsorted tissue and checked for quality with a NanoDrop ND-1000 and an Agilent 2100. Distant non-tumor tissue taken more than 3 cm from the tumor edge was used as the normal lung sample. Donors were newly diagnosed lung cancer patients admitted for thoracic surgery in China between August and November 2014, without prior chemotherapy. The study excluded patients who had received radiotherapy or chemotherapy before or who had another cancer at the same time. Surgical tissue pieces of roughly 1-2.2 cm3 were preserved in RNAlater solution and stored at -80 °C until use. Study-wide conclusions, independent of this receptor: The top 100 clones accounted for a significantly larger cumulative portion of the repertoire in normal lung than in tumor tissue. Only about 15 patients were in the cohort, and the authors stated that larger samples and more detailed clinical data are needed. TCR diversity was significantly higher in younger patients, and greater tumor TCR diversity was associated with shorter overall survival and shorter disease-free survival. Peripheral blood was not sequenced, so blood TCRbeta repertoires were not examined in the lung cancer patients of the study. The methods do not name the sequencing platform or mention unique molecular identifiers. TCR diversity (inverse Simpson) was significantly higher in tumor than in normal lung tissue (approximately 400 vs 170, P = 0.0075, Mann-Whitney U test).

Sequenced: distant non-tumor lung tissue. The TCR sequence derives from a man between 60 and 75 years old with non-small cell lung cancer.

The CDR3 amino acid sequence is: CASSLSGSVQPQHF. The base sequence is TGTGCCAGCAGCTTATCTGGGAGCGTTCAGCCCCAGCATTTT. The V and J genes are TRBV7-9 and TRBJ1-5; the D gene lacks a confident call. Via the germline V gene (reference sequence), CDR1 is SEHNR and CDR2 FQNEAQ. The CDR3 runs 14 amino acids, cysteine and phenylalanine included. The retained sequence is limited to the CDR3, 42 bases, with the frame set at the first base. Trimming at the junction amounts to 2 bases on V and 6 bases on J, and the germline ends lie 11 bases apart.